These T cell receptor beta chains were read from a single sample in a study of early T cells in non-severe SARS-CoV-2 infection. TCRdb itself ran the 5' RACE reads through MiXCR, one entry per CDR3 protein. The table records fewer than 100,000 distinct CDR3 sequences, 8.5% to 10% of them present only once. The sequencing input was whole blood. Receptors originate from an adult who was a healthcare worker with PCR-confirmed SARS-CoV-2 infection or an uninfected control (not recorded which). CDR3s include the opening cysteine and the closing phenylalanine or tryptophan. D genes are given only for firm matches. For some rows the clone size is stated as once, few or many, or as a class when expanded; others skip it.

V gene	J gene	D gene	clone size	CDR3 DNA	CDR3 protein
TRBV10-3	TRBJ2-7	-	many	TGTGCCATCAGTGGGGCAGCGATAGCGGCTAACTCCTACGAGCAGTACTTC	CAISGAAIAANSYEQYF
TRBV6-1	TRBJ2-3	-	many	TGTGCCAGCAGTGGCACCGCCGGGATGGGCACAGATACGCAGTATTTT	CASSGTAGMGTDTQYF
TRBV7-9	TRBJ2-2	TRBD2	-	TGTGCCAGCAGCATATCGGGACTAGTGAACACCGGGGAGCTGTTTTTT	CASSISGLVNTGELFF
TRBV3-1	TRBJ2-5	TRBD2	-	TGTGCCAGCAGCCAGGGACTAGGAGGGGAGACCCAGTACTTC	CASSQGLGGETQYF
TRBV18	TRBJ2-7	TRBD1	many	TGTGCCAGCTCACCGGGACAGGCCCGTAGCTCCTACGAGCAGTACTTC	CASSPGQARSSYEQYF
TRBV20-1	TRBJ2-3	-	few	TGCAGTGCCAGGGGCCTACCGGCAGATACGCAGTATTTT	CSARGLPADTQYF
TRBV20-1	TRBJ2-1	-	many	TGCAGTGCTAGAGGACGGTACTCCTACAATGAGCAGTTCTTC	CSARGRYSYNEQFF
TRBV7-8	TRBJ1-5	-	many	TGTGCCAGCAGCTTAGGTTTACAGGGTCGTCAGCCCCAGCATTTT	CASSLGLQGRQPQHF
TRBV3-1	TRBJ2-1	-	few	TGTGCCAGCAGCCCAGACGGTAATGAGCAGTTCTTC	CASSPDGNEQFF
TRBV12-3/TRBV12-4	TRBJ2-7	-	-	TGTGCCAGCAGTTTGCCCCCTACCTACGAGCAGTACTTC	CASSLPPTYEQYF
TRBV7-9	TRBJ2-1	-	many	TGTGCCAGCAGCGAAGGGAGCTACTCCTACAATGAGCAGTTCTTC	CASSEGSYSYNEQFF
TRBV7-2	TRBJ1-5	-	few	TGTGCCAGCAGCCCGCTAATTCCCGGTCCGCCCCAGCATTTT	CASSPLIPGPPQHF
TRBV9	TRBJ1-4	-	few	TGTGCCAGCAACCGAAGAGCAACTAATGAAAAACTGTTTTTT	CASNRRATNEKLFF
TRBV28	TRBJ2-7	-	many	TGTGCCAGCACCTGGGGGGACGAGCAGTACTTC	CASTWGDEQYF
TRBV28	TRBJ1-1	-	-	TGTGCCAGCAGTCCCCCTCCGGGGGGGATTGAAGCTTTCTTT	CASSPPPGGIEAFF